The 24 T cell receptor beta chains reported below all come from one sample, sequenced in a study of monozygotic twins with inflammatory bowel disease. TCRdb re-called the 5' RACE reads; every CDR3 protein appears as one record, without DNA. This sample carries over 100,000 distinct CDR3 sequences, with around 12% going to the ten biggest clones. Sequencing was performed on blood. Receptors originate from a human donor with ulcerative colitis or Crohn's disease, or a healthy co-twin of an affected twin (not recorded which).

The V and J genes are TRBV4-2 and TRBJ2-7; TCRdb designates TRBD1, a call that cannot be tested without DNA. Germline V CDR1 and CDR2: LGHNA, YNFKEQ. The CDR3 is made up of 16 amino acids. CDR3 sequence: CASSLDPGRDPYEQYF.

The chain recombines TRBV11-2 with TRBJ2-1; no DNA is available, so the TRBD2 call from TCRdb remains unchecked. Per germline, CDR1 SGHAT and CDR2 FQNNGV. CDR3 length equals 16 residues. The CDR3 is CASGSSSGGAGDEQFF. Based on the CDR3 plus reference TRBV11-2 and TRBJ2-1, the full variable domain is EAGVAQSPRYKIIEKRQSVAFWCNPISGHATLYWYQQILGQGPKLLIQFQNNGVVDDSQLPKDRFSAERLKGVDSTLKIQPAKLEDSAVYLCASGSSSGGAGDEQFFGPGTRLTVL.

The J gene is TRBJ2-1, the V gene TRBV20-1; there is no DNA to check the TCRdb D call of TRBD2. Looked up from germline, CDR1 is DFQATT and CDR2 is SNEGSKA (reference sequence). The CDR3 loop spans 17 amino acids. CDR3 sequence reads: CSARGTSGSKLYNEQFF.

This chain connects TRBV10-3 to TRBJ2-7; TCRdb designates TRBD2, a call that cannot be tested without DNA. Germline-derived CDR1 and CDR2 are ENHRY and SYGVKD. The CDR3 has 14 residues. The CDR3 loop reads CAISWEGEYDEQYF.

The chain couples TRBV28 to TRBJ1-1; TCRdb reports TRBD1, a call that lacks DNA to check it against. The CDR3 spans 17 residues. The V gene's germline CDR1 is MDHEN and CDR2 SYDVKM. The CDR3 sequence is CASSLPRAGGLYTEAFF.

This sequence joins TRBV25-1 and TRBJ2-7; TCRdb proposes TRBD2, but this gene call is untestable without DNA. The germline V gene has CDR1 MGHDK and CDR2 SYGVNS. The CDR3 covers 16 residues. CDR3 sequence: CASSDRDDGSPYEQYF.

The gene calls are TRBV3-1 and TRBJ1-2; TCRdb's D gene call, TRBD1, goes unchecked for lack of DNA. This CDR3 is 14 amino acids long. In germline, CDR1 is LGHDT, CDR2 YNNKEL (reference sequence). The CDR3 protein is CASSQRPGQGNPTF.

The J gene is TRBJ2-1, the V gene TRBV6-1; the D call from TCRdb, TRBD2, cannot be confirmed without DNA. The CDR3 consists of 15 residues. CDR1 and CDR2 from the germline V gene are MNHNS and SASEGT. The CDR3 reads CASSEMLAGGNEQFF.

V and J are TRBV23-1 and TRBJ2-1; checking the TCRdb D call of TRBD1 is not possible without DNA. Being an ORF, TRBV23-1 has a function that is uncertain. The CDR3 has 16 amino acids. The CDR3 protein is CASSPQTGGSYNEQFF.

Here the CDR3 reads CASSQTTGVFTEAFF. The chain combines TRBV3-1 with TRBJ1-1; TCRdb's D call of TRBD1 is untestable without DNA. The germline CDR1 and CDR2 sequences are LGHDT and YNNKEL (reference sequence). The CDR3 runs to 15 residues. Combining the CDR3 with reference TRBV3-1 and TRBJ1-1 gives the whole variable domain DTAVSQTPKYLVTQMGNDKSIKCEQNLGHDTMYWYKQDSKKFLKIMFSYNNKELIINETVPNRFSPKSPDKAHLNLHINSLELGDSAVYFCASSQTTGVFTEAFFGQGTRLTVV.

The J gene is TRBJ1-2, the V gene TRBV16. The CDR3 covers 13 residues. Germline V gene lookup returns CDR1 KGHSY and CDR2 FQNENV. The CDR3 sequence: CASSQRRYYGYTF.

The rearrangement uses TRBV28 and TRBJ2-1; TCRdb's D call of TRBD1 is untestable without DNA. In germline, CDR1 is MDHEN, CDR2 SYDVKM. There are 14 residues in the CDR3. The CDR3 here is CASSLQGAYNEQFF.

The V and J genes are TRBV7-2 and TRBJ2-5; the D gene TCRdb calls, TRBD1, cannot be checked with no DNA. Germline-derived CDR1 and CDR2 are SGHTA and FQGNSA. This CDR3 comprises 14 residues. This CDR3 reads CASSLTDYQETQYF.

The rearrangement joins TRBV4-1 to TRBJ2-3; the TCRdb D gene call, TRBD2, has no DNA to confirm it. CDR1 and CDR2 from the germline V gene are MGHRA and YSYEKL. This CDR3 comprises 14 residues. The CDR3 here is CASSQGLEADTQYF.

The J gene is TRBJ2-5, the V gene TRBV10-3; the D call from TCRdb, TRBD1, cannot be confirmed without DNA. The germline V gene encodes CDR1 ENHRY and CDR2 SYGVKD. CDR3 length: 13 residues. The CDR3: CAIQPGAQETQYF.

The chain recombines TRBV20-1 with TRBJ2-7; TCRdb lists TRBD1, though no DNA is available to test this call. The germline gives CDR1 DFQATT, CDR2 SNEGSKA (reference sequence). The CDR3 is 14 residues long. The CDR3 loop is CSANSDRVSYEQYF.

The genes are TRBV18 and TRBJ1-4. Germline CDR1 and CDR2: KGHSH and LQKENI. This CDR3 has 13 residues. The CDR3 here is CASSPLRREGLFF.

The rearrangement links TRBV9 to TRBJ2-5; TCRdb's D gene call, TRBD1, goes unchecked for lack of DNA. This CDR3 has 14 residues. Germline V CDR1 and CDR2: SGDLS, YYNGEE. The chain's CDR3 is CASSPSVGAETQYF.

The CDR3 spells CSATRQGDEQFF. The chain couples TRBV20-1 to TRBJ2-1; the TCRdb D gene call, TRBD1, has no DNA to confirm it. Germline assignment: CDR1 DFQATT and CDR2 SNEGSKA (reference sequence). CDR3 length equals 12 residues.

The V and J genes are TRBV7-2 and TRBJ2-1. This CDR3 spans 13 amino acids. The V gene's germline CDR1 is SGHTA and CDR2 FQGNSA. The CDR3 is CASSALRGYEQFF.

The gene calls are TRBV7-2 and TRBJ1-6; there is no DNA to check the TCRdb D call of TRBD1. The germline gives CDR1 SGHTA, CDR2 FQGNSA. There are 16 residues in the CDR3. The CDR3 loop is CASSLADWGTGGPLHF. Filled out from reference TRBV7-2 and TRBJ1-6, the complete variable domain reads GAGVSQSPSNKVTEKGKDVELRCDPISGHTALYWYRQSLGQGLEFLIYFQGNSAPDKSGLPSDRFSAERTGGSVSTLTIQRTQQEDSAVYLCASSLADWGTGGPLHFGNGTRLTVT.

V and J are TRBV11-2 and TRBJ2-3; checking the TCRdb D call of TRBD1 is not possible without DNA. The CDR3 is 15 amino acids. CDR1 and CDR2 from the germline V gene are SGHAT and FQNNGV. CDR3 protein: CASSFPAGSTDTQYF.

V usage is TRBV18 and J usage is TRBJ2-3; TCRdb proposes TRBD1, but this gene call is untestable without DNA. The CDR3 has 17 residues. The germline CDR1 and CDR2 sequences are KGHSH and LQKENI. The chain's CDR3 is CASSPADRAGATDTQYF.

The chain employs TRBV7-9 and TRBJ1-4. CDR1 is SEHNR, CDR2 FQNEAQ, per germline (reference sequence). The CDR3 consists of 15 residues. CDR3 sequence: CASSLGELRREKLFF.